This entry describes one TCR beta chain. The target antigen is unknown. These data originate in a study of T-cell reconstitution after alpha-beta-depleted transplantation in children. The ends lost 2 bases at V and 0 bases at J; junction bases unmatched: 6. Per germline, CDR1 KGHDR and CDR2 SFDVKD. CDR3 length: 19 residues. The TCRbeta library incorporated unique molecular identifiers. TCRdb reprocessed the PCR reads with MiXCR, giving one entry per CDR3 protein. The repertoire holds approximately 520,000 distinct CDR3 sequences, approximately 10% seen once, with 14% in the top ten. Overall study results and limits: The authors attributed T-cell counts and diversity one year after transplant mostly to newly produced T cells. As was reported, about two months after transplant, alpha-beta T cells came from several hundred expanded graft clones. For some patients, TCRbeta diversity was high at day 60 because of recipient T cells and thymic progenitors that survived.

Sample: PBMCs, mostly from graft donor cells, taken 180 days after TCRalphabeta/CD19-depleted stem cell transplant. The chain has TRBV24-1 and TRBJ2-1; 13 nucleotides line up with TRBD2. The TCR sequence derives from a female patient younger than 10 who had a stem cell transplant for aplastic anemia, so the T cells may come from the graft donor. For the CDR3, the DNA is TGTGCCACCAGTGATTCGGGACTAGCGGGATGGAGCTCCTACAATGAGCAGTTCTTC. Its translation: CATSDSGLAGWSSYNEQFF.